The clone carrying this T cell receptor beta chain came up a few times. This record comes from a study of human T cells and chemical hapten exposure. Time point indicated: patch test 2, 6 weeks after DPC sensitization. Stated treatment: therapeutic diphenylcyclopropenone sensitization with weekly scalp DPC. The CDR3 extends over 12 amino acids. Germline loops: CDR1 MNHEY, CDR2 SVGEGT. V lost 5 bases and J lost 4, with 9 bases in between. One entry per CDR3 protein results from TCRdb running MiXCR on the RACE reads. This table holds approximately 84,000 distinct CDR3 sequences, 11% found once. Sequencing used whole blood, obtained in connection with sensitization to the hapten diphenylcyclopropenone (DPC). This sequence originates from a man between 18 and 29 years old with alopecia areata. Some clones in this sample may be carry-over from other donors' samples. The chain uses TRBV6-2 or TRBV6-3 and TRBJ2-7; a weak D match, TRBD1 (5 bases). The CDR3 is CASSPTGYEQYV. The CDR3 coding sequence is TGTGCCAGCAGTCCCACAGGTTACGAGCAGTACGTC.